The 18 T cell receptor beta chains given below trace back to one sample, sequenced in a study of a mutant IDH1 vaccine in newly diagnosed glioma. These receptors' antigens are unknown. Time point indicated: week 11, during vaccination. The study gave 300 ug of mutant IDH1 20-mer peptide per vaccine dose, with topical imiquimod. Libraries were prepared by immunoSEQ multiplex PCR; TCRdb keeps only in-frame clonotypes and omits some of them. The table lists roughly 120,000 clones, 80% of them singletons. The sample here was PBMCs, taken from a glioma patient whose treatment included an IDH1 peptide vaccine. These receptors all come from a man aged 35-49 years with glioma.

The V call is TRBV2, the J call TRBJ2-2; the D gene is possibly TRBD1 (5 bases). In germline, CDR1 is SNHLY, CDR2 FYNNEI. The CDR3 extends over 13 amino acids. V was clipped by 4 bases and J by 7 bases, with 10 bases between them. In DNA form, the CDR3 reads TGTGCCAGCAGTGTAAACCAGGGCGGGGAGCTGTTTTTT. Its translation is CASSVNQGGELFF.

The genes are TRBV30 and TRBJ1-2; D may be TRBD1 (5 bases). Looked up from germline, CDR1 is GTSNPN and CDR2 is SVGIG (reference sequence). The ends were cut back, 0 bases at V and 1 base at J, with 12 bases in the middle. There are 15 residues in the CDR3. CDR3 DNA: TGTGCCTGGAGTGTAGGGGCCGGATTTAACTATGGCTACACCTTC. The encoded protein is CAWSVGAGFNYGYTF.

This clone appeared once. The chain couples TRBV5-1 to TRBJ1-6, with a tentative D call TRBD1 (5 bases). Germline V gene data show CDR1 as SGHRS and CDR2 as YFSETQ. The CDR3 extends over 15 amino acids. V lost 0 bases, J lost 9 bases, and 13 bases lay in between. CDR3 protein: CASSLGAGLASPLHF. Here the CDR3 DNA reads TGCGCCAGCAGCTTGGGAGCAGGGCTAGCTTCACCCCTCCACTTT.

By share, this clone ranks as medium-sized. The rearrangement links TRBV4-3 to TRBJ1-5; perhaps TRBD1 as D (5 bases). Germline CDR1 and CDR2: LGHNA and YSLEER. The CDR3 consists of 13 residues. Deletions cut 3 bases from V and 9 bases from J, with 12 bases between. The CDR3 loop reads CASSQDRGWPQHF. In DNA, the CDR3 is TGCGCCAGCAGCCAGGACCGGGGCTGGCCCCAGCATTTT.

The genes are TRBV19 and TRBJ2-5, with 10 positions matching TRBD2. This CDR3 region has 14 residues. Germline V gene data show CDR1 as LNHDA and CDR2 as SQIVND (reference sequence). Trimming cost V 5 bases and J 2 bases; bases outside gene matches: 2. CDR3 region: CASSALAGQETQYF. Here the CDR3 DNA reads TGTGCCAGTAGTGCACTAGCGGGGCAAGAGACCCAGTACTTC.

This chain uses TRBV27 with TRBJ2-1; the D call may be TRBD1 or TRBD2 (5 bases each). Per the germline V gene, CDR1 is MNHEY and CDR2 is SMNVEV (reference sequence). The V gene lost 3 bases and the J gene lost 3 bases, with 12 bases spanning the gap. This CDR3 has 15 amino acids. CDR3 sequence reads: CASSFVGVGYNEQFF. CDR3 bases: TGTGCCAGCAGTTTTGTGGGGGTAGGCTACAATGAGCAGTTCTTC.

The CDR3 DNA sequence: TGCGCCAGCAGCTTGGAGGGCGTAGCGGGGCCGACCTACGAGCAGTACTTC. As protein: CASSLEGVAGPTYEQYF. The chain is built from TRBV5-1 and TRBJ2-7; TRBD2 aligns across 8 bases. The CDR3 is 17 amino acids. With 0 bases clipped from V and 2 bases from J, the junction kept 10 bases outside the gene matches. Looked up from germline, CDR1 is SGHRS and CDR2 is YFSETQ.

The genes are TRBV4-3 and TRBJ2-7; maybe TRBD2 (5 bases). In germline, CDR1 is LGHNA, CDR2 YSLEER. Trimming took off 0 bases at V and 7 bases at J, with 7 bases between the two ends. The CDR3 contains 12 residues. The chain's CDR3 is CASSQEGEEQYF. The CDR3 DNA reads TGCGCCAGCAGCCAAGAGGGAGAGGAGCAGTACTTC.

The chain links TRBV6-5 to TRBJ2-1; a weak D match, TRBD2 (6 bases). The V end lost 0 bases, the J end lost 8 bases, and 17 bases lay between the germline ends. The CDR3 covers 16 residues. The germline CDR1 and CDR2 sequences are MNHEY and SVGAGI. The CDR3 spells CASSYSQLTGGDEQFF. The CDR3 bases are TGTGCCAGCAGTTACTCCCAGCTGACCGGAGGGGATGAGCAGTTCTTC.

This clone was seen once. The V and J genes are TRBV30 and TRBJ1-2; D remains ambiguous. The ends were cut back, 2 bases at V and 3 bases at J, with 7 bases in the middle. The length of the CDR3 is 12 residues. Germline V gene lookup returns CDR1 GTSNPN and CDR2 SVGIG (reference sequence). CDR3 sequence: CAWSNWDYGYTF. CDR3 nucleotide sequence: TGTGCCTGGAGTAACTGGGACTATGGCTACACCTTC. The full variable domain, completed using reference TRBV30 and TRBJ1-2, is SQTIHQWPATLVQPVGSPLSLECTVEGTSNPNLYWYRQAAGRGLQLLFYSVGIGQISSEVPQNLSASRPQDRQFILSSKKLLLSDSGFYLCAWSNWDYGYTFGSGTRLTVV.

The CDR3 DNA sequence: TGTGCCAGCTCATCCACAGGGAAAGGGGCCGGGGAGCTGTTTTTT. This codes for CASSSTGKGAGELFF. The rearrangement links TRBV18 to TRBJ2-2; D may be TRBD1 (6 bases). V dropped 5 bases and J dropped 6 bases, with 16 bases sitting between them. The length of the CDR3 is 15 residues. Germline V gives CDR1 KGHSH, CDR2 LQKENI.

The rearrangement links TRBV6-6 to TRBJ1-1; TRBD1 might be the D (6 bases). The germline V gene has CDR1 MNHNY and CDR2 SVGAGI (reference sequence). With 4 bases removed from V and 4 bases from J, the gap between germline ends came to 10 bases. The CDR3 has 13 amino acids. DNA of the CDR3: TGTGCCAGCAGTTTCGGGACAACCACTGAAGCTTTCTTT. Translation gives CASSFGTTTEAFF.

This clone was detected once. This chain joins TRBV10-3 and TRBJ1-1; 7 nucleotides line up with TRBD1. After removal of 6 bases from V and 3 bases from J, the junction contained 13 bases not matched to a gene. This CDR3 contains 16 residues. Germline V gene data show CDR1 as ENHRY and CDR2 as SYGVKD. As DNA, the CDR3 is TGTGCCATCAGGGACATCTCGGGCCAGGGGGACACTGAAGCTTTCTTT. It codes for CAIRDISGQGDTEAFF.

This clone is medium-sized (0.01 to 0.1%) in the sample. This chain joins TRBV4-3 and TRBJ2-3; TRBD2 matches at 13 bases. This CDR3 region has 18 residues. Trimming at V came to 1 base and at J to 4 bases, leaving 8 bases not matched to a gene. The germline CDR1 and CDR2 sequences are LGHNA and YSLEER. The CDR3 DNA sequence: TGCGCCAGCAGCCAAGCCGCGCGGGGGACTAGCGGGGCAGATACGCAGTATTTT. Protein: CASSQAARGTSGADTQYF.

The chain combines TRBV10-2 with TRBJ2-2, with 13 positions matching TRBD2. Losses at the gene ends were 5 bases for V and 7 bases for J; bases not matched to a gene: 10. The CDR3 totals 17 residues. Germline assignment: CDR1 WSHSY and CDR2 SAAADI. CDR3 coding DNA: TGCGCCAGCAGTAGACTAGCGGGGGGCCCGTCTGGCGGGGAGCTGTTTTTT. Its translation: CASSRLAGGPSGGELFF.

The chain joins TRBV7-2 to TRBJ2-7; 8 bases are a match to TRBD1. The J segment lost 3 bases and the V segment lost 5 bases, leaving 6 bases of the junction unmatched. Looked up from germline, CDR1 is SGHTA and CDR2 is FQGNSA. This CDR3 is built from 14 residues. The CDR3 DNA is TGTGCCAGCAGCCGCGGGACAGGACACTACGAGCAGTACTTC. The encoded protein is CASSRGTGHYEQYF.

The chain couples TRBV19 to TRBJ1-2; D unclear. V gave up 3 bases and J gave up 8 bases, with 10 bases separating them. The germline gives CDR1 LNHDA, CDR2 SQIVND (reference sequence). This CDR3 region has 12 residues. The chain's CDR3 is CASSIAQRGYTF. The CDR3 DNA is TGTGCCAGTAGTATTGCCCAAAGGGGCTACACCTTC.

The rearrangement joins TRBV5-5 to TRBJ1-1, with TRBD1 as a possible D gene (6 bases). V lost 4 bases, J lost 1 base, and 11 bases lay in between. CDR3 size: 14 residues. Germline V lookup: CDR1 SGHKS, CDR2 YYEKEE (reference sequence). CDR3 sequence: CASSPRDKNTEAFF. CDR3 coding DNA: TGTGCCAGCAGCCCCCGGGACAAGAACACTGAAGCTTTCTTT.